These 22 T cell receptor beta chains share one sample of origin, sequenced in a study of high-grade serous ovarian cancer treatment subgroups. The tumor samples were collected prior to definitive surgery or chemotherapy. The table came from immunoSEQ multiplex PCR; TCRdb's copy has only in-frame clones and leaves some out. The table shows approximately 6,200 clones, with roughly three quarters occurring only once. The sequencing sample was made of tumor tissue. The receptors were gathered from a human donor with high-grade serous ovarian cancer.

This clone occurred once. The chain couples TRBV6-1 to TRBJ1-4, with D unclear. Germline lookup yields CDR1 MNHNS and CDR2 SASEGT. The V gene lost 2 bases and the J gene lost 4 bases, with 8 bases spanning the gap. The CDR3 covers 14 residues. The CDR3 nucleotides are TGTGCCAGCAGTGAAATCCAGTATAATGAAAAACTGTTTTTT. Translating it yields CASSEIQYNEKLFF.

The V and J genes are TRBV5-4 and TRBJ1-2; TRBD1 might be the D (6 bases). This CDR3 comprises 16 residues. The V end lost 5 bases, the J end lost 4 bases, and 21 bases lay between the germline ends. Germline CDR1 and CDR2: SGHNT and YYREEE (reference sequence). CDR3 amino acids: CASSHIRDTHTYGYTF. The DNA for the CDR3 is TGTGCCAGCAGTCACATCCGGGACACACACACCTATGGCTACACCTTC.

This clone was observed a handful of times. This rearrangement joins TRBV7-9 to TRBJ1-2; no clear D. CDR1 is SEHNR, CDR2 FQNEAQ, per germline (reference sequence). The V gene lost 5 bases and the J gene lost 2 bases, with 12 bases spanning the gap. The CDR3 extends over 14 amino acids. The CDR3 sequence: CASSPPQRNYGYTF. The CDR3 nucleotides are TGTGCCAGCAGCCCCCCACAGAGGAACTATGGCTACACCTTC. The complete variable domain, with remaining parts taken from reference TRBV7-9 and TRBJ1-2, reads DTGVSQNPRHKITKRGQNVTFRCDPISEHNRLYWYRQTLGQGPEFLTYFQNEAQLEKSRLLSDRFSAERPKGSFSTLEIQRTEQGDSAMYLCASSPPQRNYGYTFGSGTRLTVV.

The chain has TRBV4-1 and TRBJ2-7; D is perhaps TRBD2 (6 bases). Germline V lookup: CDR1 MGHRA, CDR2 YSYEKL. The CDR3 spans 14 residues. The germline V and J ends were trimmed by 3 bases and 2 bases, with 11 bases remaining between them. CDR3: CASSHRDFPYEQYF. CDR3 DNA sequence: TGCGCCAGCAGCCACCGGGACTTTCCCTACGAGCAGTACTTC.

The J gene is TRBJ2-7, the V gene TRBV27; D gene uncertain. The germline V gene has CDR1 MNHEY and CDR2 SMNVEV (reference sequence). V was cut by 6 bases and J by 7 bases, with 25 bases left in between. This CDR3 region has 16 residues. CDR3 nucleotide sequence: TGTGCCAGCAGCCTCGGCGTGCAGGTCCGCGGTCGAGAGCAGTACTTC. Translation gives CASSLGVQVRGREQYF.

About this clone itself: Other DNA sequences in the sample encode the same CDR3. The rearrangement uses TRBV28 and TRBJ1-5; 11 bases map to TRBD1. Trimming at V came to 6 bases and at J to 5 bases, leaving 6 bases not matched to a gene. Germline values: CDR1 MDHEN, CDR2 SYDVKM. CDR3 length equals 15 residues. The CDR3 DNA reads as TGTGCCAGCAGGACAGGACAGGGGGCGTATCAGCCCCAGCATTTT. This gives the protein CASRTGQGAYQPQHF. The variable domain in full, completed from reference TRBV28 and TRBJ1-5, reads DVKVTQSSRYLVKRTGEKVFLECVQDMDHENMFWYRQDPGLGLRLIYFSYDVKMKEKGDIPEGYSVSREKKERFSLILESASTNQTSMYLCASRTGQGAYQPQHFGDGTRLSIL.

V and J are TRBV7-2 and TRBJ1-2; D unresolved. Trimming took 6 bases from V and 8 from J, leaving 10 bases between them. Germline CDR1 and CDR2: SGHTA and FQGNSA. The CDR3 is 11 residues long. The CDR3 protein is CASSNGYGYTF. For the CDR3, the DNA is TGTGCCAGCAGTAACGGCTACGGCTACACCTTC. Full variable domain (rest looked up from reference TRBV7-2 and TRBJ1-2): GAGVSQSPSNKVTEKGKDVELRCDPISGHTALYWYRQSLGQGLEFLIYFQGNSAPDKSGLPSDRFSAERTGGSVSTLTIQRTQQEDSAVYLCASSNGYGYTFGSGTRLTVV.

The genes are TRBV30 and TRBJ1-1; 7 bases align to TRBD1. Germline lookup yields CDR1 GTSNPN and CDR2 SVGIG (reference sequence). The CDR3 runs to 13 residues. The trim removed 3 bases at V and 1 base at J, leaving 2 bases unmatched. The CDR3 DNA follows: TGTGCCTGGAGCCAGGGGGGGAACACTGAAGCTTTCTTT. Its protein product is CAWSQGGNTEAFF.

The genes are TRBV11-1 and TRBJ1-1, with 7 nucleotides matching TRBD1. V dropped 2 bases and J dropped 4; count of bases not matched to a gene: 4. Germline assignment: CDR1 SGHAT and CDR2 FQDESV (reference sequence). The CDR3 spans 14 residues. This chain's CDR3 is CASSLLRGATEAFF. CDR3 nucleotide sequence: TGTGCCAGCAGCTTACTCAGGGGGGCCACTGAAGCTTTCTTT.

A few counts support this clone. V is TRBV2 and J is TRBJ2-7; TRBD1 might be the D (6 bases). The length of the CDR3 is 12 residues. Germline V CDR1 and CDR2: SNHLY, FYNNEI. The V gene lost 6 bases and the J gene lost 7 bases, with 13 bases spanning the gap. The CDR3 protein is CASRYRVGEQYF. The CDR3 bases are TGTGCCAGCAGGTACAGGGTCGGGGAGCAGTACTTC.

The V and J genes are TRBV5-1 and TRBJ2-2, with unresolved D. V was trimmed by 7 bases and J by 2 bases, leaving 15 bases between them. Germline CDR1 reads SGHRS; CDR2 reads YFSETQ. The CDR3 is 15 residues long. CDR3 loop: CASSVMGSNTGELFF. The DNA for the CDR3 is TGCGCCAGCTCCGTTATGGGATCAAACACCGGGGAGCTGTTTTTT.

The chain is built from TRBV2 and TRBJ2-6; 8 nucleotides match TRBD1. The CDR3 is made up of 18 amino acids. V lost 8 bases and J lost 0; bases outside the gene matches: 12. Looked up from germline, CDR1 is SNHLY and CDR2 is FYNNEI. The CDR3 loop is CASRRGQEALSGANVLTF. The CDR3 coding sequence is TGTGCCAGCCGGAGGGGACAGGAGGCCCTCTCTGGGGCCAACGTCCTGACTTTC. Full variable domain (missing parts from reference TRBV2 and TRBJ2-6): EPEVTQTPSHQVTQMGQEVILRCVPISNHLYFYWYRQILGQKVEFLVSFYNNEISEKSEIFDDQFSVERPDGSNFTLKIRSTKLEDSAMYFCASRRGQEALSGANVLTFGAGSRLTVL.

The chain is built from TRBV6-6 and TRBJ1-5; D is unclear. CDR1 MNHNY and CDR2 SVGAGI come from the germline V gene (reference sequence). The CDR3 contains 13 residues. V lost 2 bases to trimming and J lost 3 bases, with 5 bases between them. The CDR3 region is CASSYGVNQPQHF. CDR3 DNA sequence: TGTGCCAGCAGTTACGGGGTCAATCAGCCCCAGCATTTT.

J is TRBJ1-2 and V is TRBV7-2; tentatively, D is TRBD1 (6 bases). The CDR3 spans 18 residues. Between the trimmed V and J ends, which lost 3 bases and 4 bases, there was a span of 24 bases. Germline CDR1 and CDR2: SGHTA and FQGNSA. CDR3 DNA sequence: TGTGCCAGCAGCTTTAGGGGGAAACAGGGAGTCCCTTCCTATGGCTACACCTTC. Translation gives CASSFRGKQGVPSYGYTF.

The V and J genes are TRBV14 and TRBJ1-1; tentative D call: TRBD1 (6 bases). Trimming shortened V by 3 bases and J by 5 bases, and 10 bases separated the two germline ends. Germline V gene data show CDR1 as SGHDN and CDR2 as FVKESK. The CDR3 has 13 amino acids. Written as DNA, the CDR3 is TGTGCCAGCAGCCACAGGGGAGGAACTGAAGCTTTCTTT. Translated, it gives CASSHRGGTEAFF.

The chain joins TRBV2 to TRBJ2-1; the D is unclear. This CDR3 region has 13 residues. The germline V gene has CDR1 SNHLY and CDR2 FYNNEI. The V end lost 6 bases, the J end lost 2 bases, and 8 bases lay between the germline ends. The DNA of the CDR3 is TGTGCCAGCAGGGTCGAGACCTACAATGAGCAGTTCTTC. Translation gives CASRVETYNEQFF.

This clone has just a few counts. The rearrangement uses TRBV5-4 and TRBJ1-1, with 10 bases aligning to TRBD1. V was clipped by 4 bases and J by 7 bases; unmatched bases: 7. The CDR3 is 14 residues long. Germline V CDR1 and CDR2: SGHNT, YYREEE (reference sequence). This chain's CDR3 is CASSRGTGDLEAFF. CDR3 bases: TGTGCCAGCAGCAGGGGGACAGGGGACCTTGAAGCTTTCTTT.

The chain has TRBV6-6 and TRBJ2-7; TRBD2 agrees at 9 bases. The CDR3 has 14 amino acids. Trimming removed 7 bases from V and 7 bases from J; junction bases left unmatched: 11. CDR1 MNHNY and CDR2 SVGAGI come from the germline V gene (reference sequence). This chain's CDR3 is CASKRLAESVEQYF. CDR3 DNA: TGTGCCAGCAAGCGACTAGCGGAGTCCGTAGAGCAGTACTTC.

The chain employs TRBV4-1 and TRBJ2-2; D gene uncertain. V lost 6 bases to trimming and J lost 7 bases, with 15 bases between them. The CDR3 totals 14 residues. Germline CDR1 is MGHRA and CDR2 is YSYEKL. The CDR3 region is CASSRGQVNGELFF. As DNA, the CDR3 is TGCGCCAGCAGTCGAGGCCAGGTTAACGGGGAGCTGTTTTTT.

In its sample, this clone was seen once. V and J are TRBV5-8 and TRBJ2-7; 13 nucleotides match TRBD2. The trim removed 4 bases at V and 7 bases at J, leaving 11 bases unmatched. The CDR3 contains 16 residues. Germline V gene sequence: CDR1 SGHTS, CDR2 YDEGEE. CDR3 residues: CASSRRFGTSGKEQYF. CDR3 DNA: TGTGCCAGCAGCCGGCGATTTGGGACTAGCGGGAAGGAGCAGTACTTC.

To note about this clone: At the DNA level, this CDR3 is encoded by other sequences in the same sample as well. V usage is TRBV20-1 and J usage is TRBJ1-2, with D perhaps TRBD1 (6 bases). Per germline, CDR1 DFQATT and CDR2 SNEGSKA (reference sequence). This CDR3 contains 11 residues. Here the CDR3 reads CGAGGAGGYTF. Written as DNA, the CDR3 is TGCGGAGCGGGGGGCGCGGGGGGCTACACCTTC.

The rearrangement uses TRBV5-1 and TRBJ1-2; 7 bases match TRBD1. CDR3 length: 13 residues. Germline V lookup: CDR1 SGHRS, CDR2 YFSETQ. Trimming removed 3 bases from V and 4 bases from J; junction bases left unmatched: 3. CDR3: CASSWTGAYGYTF. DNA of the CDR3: TGCGCCAGCAGCTGGACAGGAGCCTATGGCTACACCTTC.